The clone carrying this T cell receptor beta chain was picked up many times. As yet, its antigen is unknown. These data are taken from a study of response to subunit inactivated influenza vaccine. TCRdb ran MiXCR on the RT-PCR reads and lists one entry per CDR3 protein. The table includes approximately 530,000 distinct CDR3 sequences, over 10% detected once. Germline V gene lookup returns CDR1 ENHRY and CDR2 SYGVKD. V lost 6 bases and J 0 bases, leaving 12 bases between the germline ends. This CDR3 is built from 16 residues. The study, taken as a whole, reports: It was suggested by the authors that few new T cells are recruited by each seasonal influenza vaccination.

The rearrangement links TRBV10-3 to TRBJ2-6, with D possibly matching TRBD2 (5 bases). The specimen was PBMCs from blood, collected more than 35 days after vaccination. This receptor was taken from a man aged 50 to 59 who received an inactivated influenza vaccine. CDR3 region: CAISALDSSGANVLTF. The DNA of the CDR3 is TGTGCCATCAGCGCCCTGGACTCCTCTGGGGCCAACGTCCTGACTTTC.